This TCR beta chain was documented in a study of blood T cells in healthy people across ages (dated by TCRdb to about 2015). The study in broad terms: Template switching captured roughly one uniquely barcoded TCR beta cDNA molecule per two T cells in model experiments. The study measured age-related changes in TCR beta repertoire diversity using deep sequencing normalized with unique cDNA molecular identifiers. Two additional independent replicas of 1 million unique cDNA reads from the same blood draw were analyzed for two donors (one aged 18 to 30 and one aged 80 or older). To avoid experimental bias, donors of different ages were distributed randomly across sequencing lanes. Donors were grouped into four age groups: young (average 16 years), middle-aged (over 35), aged (around 62) and long-lived (82). Results and caveats for the whole study, not just this receptor: Bulk unsorted PBMC profiling prevented conclusive comparison of naive and antigen-experienced compartments. Compared with the aged group, the long-lived group had more naive CD4+ T cells, fewer expanded clones and increased TCR diversity, suggesting age selection. Observed TCR beta diversity per million T cells fell roughly linearly with age, and a significant reduction was already apparent by age roughly 41. Observed TCR beta diversity correlated strongly with the percentage of naive T cells measured by flow cytometry. Because the CMV infection status of the donors was unknown, age-related changes in expanded clonotypes may potentially have been confounded. Estimates of total diversity based on one million sequenced T cells were considered lower bounds and underestimates.

The roughly 42 donors, aged roughly 6 to 95 years, were systemically healthy Caucasian individuals from Russia. About 10 milliliters of peripheral blood were drawn from each donor into EDTA-treated Vacutainer tubes. PBMCs were isolated by Ficoll-Paque density-gradient centrifugation, with at least 6 million obtained per sample. Trizol reagent was used to extract total RNA from PBMCs, with at least 6 micrograms per sample. For every donor, flow cytometry on a PBMC aliquot measured the percentage of naive CD45RAhigh/CD27high T cells. V loses 6 bases at its end and J loses 0 bases; junction bases beyond the gene matches: 5. As encoded in the germline V gene (reference sequence), CDR1 is DFQATT while CDR2 is SNEGSKA. CDR3 length: 13 amino acids, cysteine to phenylalanine. Left in the record is the CDR3 DNA by itself, 39 bases read in frame from the first base. Concerning this clonotype itself: This clone's antigen is unknown. No clone much larger than this one lies a single base away; base qualities are absent.

Preparation of the library involved 5' RACE. The sample was run on an Illumina HiSeq 2500. The second PCR ran for roughly 7 to 12 cycles and used a J-beta primer mix along with a sample-barcoded 5' primer. Each TCR beta cDNA molecule received a unique molecular identifier from a template-switch 5' adaptor carrying 12 random nucleotides. Each sample yielded at least 3 million CDR3-containing paired-end reads. All of the RNA was converted into first-strand cDNA using the Mint cDNA synthesis kit, with a TRBC-specific oligonucleotide serving as the primer. All cDNA was treated with uracil-DNA glycosylase and then went through a first 18-cycle PCR with the universal primers M1SS and BC2_uni_R. The source study handled its data this way. For normalization, 1 million high-quality reads, each with a distinct molecular identifier, were randomly selected from each sample. Instead of being binned into consensus sequences, reads that shared molecular identifiers were thrown out. MiTCR, with a Q25 quality threshold and the strictest error-elimination algorithm, was used for CDR3 identification, clonotype clustering and error correction. Lower-bound total TCR beta diversity was estimated with a nonparametric unseen species model using Euler transformation. In TCRdb, the public reads were trimmed at Q25 with fastp and aligned with MiXCR, with productive beta chains retained. Entries that share a CDR3 protein sequence are merged under the most common genes and DNA. Clone size and V and J calls follow TCRdb, not the original study. The sample contains roughly 860,000 distinct CDR3 sequences, roughly 60% of them found a single time. The ten top clones hold 25% to 35% of the sample.

The receptor was derived from a man aged 30-40 years in good health. The rearrangement combines TRBV20-1 with TRBJ2-7; 7 nucleotides in the junction match TRBD1. Input material: blood. This receptor carries the CDR3 CSASDRDSYEQYF. The sequence in DNA is TGCAGTGCGTCAGACAGGGACTCCTACGAGCAGTACTTC.